The clone carrying this T cell receptor beta chain has only a few counts. Its specificity is unknown. Before the COVID-19 pandemic, during about 2011-2019, CD4+ T cells were taken from unexposed donors. The cells were cultured for 10 days before CD4+ T cells were isolated. As cell numbers allowed, unexposed-donor CD4+ T cells faced SARS-CoV-2 S/N and four cold-coronavirus spikes. Half the medium was replaced with IL-2 medium on days 3 and 7. TCRdb's table, derived via immunoSEQ multiplex PCR, lists solely in-frame clones and lacks some. The sample lists around 20,000 clones, over 60% occurring once. This entry belongs to a study of CD4 T cells in relation to SARS-CoV-2 and coronaviruses. On the study more broadly: Shared crossreactive spike epitopes were mapped to their HLA restriction.

V lost 0 bases and J lost 5, with 5 bases in between. CDR1 SGHDT and CDR2 YYEEEE come from the germline V gene. This CDR3 has 13 amino acids. This rearrangement joins TRBV5-6 to TRBJ2-2; D unresolved. The sequencing input was CD4+ T cells from PBMCs, cultured in vitro. The sequence came from a human donor in good health. The CDR3 region is CASSLGVTGELFF. CDR3 nucleotides: TGTGCCAGCAGCTTGGGAGTAACCGGGGAGCTGTTTTTT.